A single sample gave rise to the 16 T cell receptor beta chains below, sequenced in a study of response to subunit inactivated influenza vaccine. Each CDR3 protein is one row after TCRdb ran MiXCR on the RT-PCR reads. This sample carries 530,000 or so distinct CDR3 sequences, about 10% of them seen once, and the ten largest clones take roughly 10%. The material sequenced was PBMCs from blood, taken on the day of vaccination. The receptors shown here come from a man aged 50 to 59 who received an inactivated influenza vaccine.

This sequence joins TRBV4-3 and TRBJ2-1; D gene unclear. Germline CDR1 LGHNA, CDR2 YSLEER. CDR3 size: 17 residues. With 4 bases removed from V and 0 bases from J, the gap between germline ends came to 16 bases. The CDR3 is CASSRRLESSSYNEQFF. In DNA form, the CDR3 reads TGCGCCAGCAGCCGCCGACTGGAATCAAGCTCCTACAATGAGCAGTTCTTC.

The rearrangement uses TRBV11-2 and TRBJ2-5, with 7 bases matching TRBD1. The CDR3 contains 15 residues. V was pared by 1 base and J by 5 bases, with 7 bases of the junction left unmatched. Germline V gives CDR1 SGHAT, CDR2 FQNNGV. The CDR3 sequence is CASSLAAGGRETQYF. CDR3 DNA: TGTGCCAGCAGCTTAGCGGCAGGGGGACGGGAGACCCAGTACTTC.

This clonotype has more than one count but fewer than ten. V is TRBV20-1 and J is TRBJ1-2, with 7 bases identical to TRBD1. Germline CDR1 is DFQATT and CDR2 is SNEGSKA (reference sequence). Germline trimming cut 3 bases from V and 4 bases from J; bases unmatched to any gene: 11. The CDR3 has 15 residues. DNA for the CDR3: TGCAGTGCTAGTCCCCGAGGGGGCAGCCTCTATGGCTACACCTTC. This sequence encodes CSASPRGGSLYGYTF.

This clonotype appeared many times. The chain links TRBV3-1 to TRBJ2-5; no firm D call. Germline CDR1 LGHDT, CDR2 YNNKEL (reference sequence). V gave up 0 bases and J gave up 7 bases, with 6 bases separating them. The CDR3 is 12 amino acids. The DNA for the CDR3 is TGTGCCAGCAGCCAAGATAGGAGGACCCAGTACTTC. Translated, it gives CASSQDRRTQYF.

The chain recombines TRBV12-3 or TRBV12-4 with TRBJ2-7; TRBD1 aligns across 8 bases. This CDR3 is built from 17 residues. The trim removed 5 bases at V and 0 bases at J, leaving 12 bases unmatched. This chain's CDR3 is CASSQQDRAPISYEQYF. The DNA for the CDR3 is TGTGCCAGCAGTCAACAGGACAGGGCTCCCATCTCCTACGAGCAGTACTTC.

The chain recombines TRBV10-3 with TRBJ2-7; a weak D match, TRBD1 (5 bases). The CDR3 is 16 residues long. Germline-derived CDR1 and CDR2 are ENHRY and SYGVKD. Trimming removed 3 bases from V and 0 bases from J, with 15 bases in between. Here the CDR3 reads CAISDPTSRASYEQYF. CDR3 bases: TGTGCCATCAGTGACCCTACGTCCAGGGCCTCCTACGAGCAGTACTTC.

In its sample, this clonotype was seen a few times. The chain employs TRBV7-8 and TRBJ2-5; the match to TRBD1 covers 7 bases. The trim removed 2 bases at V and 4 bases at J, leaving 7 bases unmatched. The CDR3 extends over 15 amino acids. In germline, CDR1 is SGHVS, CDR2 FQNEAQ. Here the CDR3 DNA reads TGTGCCAGCAGCTTACGAGAACAGGGGATAGAGACCCAGTACTTC. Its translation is CASSLREQGIETQYF.

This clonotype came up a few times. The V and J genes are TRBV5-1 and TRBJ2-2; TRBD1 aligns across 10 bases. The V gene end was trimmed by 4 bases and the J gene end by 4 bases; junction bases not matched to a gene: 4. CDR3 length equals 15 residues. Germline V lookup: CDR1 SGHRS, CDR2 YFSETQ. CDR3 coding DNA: TGCGCCAGCAGCCCGGGGACAGGGGTCACCGGGGAGCTGTTTTTT. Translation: CASSPGTGVTGELFF. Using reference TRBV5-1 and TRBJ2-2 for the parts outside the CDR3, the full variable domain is KAGVTQTPRYLIKTRGQQVTLSCSPISGHRSVSWYQQTPGQGLQFLFEYFSETQRNKGNFPGRFSGRQFSNSRSEMNVSTLELGDSALYLCASSPGTGVTGELFFGEGSRLTVL.

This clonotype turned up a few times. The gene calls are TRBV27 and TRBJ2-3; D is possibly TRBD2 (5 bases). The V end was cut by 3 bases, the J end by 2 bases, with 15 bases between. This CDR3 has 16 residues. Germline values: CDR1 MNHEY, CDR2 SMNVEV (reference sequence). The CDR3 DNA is TGTGCCAGCAGTTTGGTCGGCGGACTTTTCACAGATACGCAGTATTTT. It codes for CASSLVGGLFTDTQYF.

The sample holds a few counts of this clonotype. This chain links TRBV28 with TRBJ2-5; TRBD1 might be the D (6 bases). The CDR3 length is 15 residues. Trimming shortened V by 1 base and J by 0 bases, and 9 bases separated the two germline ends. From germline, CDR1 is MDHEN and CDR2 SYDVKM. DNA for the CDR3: TGTGCCAGCAGTTTATTCCAGGGGTACCAAGAGACCCAGTACTTC. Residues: CASSLFQGYQETQYF. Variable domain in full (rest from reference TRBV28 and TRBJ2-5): DVKVTQSSRYLVKRTGEKVFLECVQDMDHENMFWYRQDPGLGLRLIYFSYDVKMKEKGDIPEGYSVSREKKERFSLILESASTNQTSMYLCASSLFQGYQETQYFGPGTRLLVL.

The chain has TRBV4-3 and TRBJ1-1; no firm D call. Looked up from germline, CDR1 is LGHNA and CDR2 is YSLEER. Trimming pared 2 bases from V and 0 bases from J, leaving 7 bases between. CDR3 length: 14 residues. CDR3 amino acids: CASSQFPLNTEAFF. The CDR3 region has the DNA TGCGCCAGCAGCCAATTTCCCCTGAACACTGAAGCTTTCTTT.

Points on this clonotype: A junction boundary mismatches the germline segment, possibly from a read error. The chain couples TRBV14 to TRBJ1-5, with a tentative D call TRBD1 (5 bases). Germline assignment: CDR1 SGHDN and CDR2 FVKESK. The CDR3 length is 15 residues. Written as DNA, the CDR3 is TGTGCCAGCAGCCCCCGCAGAACGCACCGCTTACACAGGTATTTT. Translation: CASSPRRTHRLHRYF.

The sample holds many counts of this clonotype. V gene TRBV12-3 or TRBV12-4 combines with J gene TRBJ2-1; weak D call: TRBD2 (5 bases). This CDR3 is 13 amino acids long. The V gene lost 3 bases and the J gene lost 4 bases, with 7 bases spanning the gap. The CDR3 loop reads CASSFEGYNEQFF. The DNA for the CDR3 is TGTGCCAGCAGTTTTGAGGGATACAATGAGCAGTTCTTC.

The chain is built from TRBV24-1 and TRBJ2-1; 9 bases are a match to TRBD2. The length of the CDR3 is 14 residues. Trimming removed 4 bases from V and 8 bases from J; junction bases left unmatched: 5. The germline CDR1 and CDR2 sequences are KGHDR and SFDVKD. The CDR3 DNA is TGTGCCACCAGTGAGGCTAGCGGGACTGATGAGCAGTTCTTC. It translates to CATSEASGTDEQFF.

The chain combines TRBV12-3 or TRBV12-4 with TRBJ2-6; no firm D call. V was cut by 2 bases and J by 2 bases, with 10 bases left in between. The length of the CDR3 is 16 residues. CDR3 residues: CASSLRGSTGANVLTF. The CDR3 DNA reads TGTGCCAGCAGTTTAAGAGGCTCGACTGGGGCCAACGTCCTGACTTTC.

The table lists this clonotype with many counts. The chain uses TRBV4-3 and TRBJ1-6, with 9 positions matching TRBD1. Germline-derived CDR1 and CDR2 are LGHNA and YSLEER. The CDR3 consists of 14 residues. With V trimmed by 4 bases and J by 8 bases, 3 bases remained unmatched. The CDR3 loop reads CASSPGQGDSPLHF. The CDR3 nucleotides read TGCGCCAGCAGCCCGGGACAGGGTGATTCACCCCTCCACTTT.